These 11 T cell receptor beta chains originate from one sample sequenced in a study of blood T cell repertoires in COVID-19. This table comes from immunoSEQ multiplex PCR, and its TCRdb copy is limited to in-frame clones, with some not included. The sample holds fewer than 250,000 clones; 84% are singletons and the top ten take 4%. The specimen was peripheral blood. All receptors come from a man aged 45 to 65 with acute or convalescent COVID-19.

This clone has just one count. The J gene is TRBJ1-3, the V gene TRBV21-1. TRBV21-1 is a listed pseudogene. The CDR3 covers 19 residues. The CDR3 DNA follows: TGTGCCAGCAGCCCGCCGACCCCGGGGTTCACTACCTCTGGAAACACCATATATTTT. It is translated as CASSPPTPGFTTSGNTIYF.

This clone was seen once. The gene calls are TRBV21-1 and TRBJ2-3; the table gives TRBD2 as D, unverified against the DNA. TRBV21-1 is termed a pseudogene. The CDR3 is 13 residues long. The CDR3 region has the DNA TGTGCCAGCAGCAAAGTAGCCCGGGATACGCAGTATTTT. Its protein product is CASSKVARDTQYF.

The chain recombines TRBV11-2 with TRBJ2-3; D unclear. The CDR3 runs 15 residues. With 1 base removed from V and 0 bases from J, the gap between germline ends came to 8 bases. The V gene's germline CDR1 is SGHAT and CDR2 FQNNGV. The CDR3 DNA reads TGTGCCAGCAGCTTAGGGCTAGGAAGCACAGATACGCAGTATTTT. Residues: CASSLGLGSTDTQYF.

This chain uses TRBV19 with TRBJ1-3; a weak D match, TRBD1 (5 bases). V was pared by 5 bases and J by 8 bases, with 7 bases between. Germline CDR1 and CDR2: LNHDA and SQIVND (reference sequence). This CDR3 is built from 11 residues. For the CDR3, the DNA is TGTGCCAGTAGTTCCAGGGACACCATATATTTT. It codes for CASSSRDTIYF.

The chain combines TRBV10-2 with TRBJ2-3, with D maybe TRBD2 (6 bases). The CDR3 consists of 14 residues. Per the germline V gene, CDR1 is WSHSY and CDR2 is SAAADI. Between the trimmed V and J ends, which lost 1 base and 2 bases, there was a span of 7 bases. The CDR3 reads CASSEWEDTDTQYF. DNA of the CDR3: TGCGCCAGCAGTGAGTGGGAGGACACAGATACGCAGTATTTT.

The V gene is TRBV3-1 (or the pseudogene TRBV3-2), the J gene TRBJ1-2, with 8 bases fitting TRBD1. J gave up 5 bases and V 4 bases, and 3 bases lay outside the gene matches. CDR1 LGHDT and CDR2 YNNKEL come from the germline V gene (reference sequence). The CDR3 length is 13 residues. In DNA, the CDR3 is TGTGCCAGCAGCCCGGGACAGGCATATGGCTACACCTTC. This translates into CASSPGQAYGYTF.

The rearrangement joins TRBV6-2 or TRBV6-3 to TRBJ1-4; TRBD1 is a possible D gene (5 bases). Trimming took off 0 bases at V and 10 bases at J, with 9 bases between the two ends. The CDR3 consists of 13 residues. Germline values: CDR1 MNHEY, CDR2 SVGEGT. Written as DNA, the CDR3 is TGTGCCAGCAGTTACTCAGGGGAGGGAAAACTGTTTTTT. Translated, it gives CASSYSGEGKLFF.

This chain links TRBV10-3 with TRBJ1-2; TRBD1 agrees at 7 bases. Germline assignment: CDR1 ENHRY and CDR2 SYGVKD. This CDR3 has 15 residues. The J segment lost 1 base and the V segment lost 7 bases, leaving 9 bases of the junction unmatched. The CDR3 DNA sequence: TGTGCCATCACCTCAGCCGGGACAGATAACTATGGCTACACCTTC. Protein product: CAITSAGTDNYGYTF.

The chain is built from TRBV7-9 and TRBJ1-1; D perhaps matches TRBD1 (5 bases). V was trimmed by 5 bases and J by 8 bases, leaving 12 bases between them. Germline values: CDR1 SEHNR, CDR2 FQNEAQ (reference sequence). The CDR3 loop spans 12 amino acids. CDR3: CASSGSGGEAFF. CDR3 bases: TGTGCCAGCAGCGGATCGGGGGGGGAAGCTTTCTTT.

V gene TRBV28 combines with J gene TRBJ2-2, with 7 bases identical to TRBD1. CDR1 MDHEN and CDR2 SYDVKM come from the germline V gene. This CDR3 region has 16 residues. With V trimmed by 6 bases and J by 2 bases, 9 bases remained unmatched. In nucleotides, the CDR3 is TGTGCCAGCAGAACCGCCGGGACAGTTAACACCGGGGAGCTGTTTTTT. Translating it yields CASRTAGTVNTGELFF.

The chain is built from TRBV7-3 and TRBJ2-7, with 13 bases aligning to TRBD2. J was trimmed by 2 bases and V by 5 bases; bases with no gene match: 3. The CDR3 is 15 amino acids. The germline V gene has CDR1 SGHTA and CDR2 FQGTGA. In DNA form, the CDR3 reads TGTGCCAGCAGCCCCGGGACTAGCGGGGCCTACGAGCAGTACTTC. Protein sequence: CASSPGTSGAYEQYF.